This TCR beta chain comes out of a study of blood T cell repertoires in COVID-19. Methods used by the authors: The assay estimated nucleated cells by amplifying reference gene primers. TCRdb keeps only in-frame clones here, not all; method: immunoSEQ multiplex PCR. The V and J calls and clone size come from that table; D and trimming were worked out from the DNA. The sample carries more than 120,000 clones, approximately 84% recorded once. The CDR3 contains 14 residues. V was shortened by 1 base and J by 2 bases, with 9 bases between the two germline ends. The germline V gene has CDR1 MDHEN and CDR2 SYDVKM. Regarding this clone: At the DNA level, this CDR3 is encoded by other sequences in the same sample as well.

The TCR originated in a human donor in a cohort sampled during active COVID-19. The chain joins TRBV28 to TRBJ2-7, with a tentative D call TRBD1 (5 bases). Sequenced input: peripheral blood. CDR3 nucleotide sequence: TGTGCCAGCAGTTTATCGGGCAGGGCCTACGAGCAGTACGTC. Its protein is CASSLSGRAYEQYV.